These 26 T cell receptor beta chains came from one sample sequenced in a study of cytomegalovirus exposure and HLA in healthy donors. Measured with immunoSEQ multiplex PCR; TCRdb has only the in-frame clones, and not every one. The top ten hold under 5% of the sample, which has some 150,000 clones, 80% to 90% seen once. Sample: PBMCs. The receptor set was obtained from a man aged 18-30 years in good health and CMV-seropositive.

In DNA form, the CDR3 reads TGTGCCAGCAGTGATGCCGGGACAGGGCGGTACGAGCAGTACTTC. Its translation: CASSDAGTGRYEQYF. The chain is built from TRBV25-1 and TRBJ2-7; 9 bases align to TRBD1. V shed 3 bases, J shed 4 bases, and the junction held 7 bases outside the gene matches. The CDR3 totals 15 residues. Germline V CDR1 and CDR2: MGHDK, SYGVNS.

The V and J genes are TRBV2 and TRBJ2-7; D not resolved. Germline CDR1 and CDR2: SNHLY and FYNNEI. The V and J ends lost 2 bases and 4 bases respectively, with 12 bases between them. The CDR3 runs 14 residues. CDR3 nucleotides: TGTGCCAGCAGTGAACCTTCCCTCGGTTACGAGCAGTACTTC. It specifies CASSEPSLGYEQYF.

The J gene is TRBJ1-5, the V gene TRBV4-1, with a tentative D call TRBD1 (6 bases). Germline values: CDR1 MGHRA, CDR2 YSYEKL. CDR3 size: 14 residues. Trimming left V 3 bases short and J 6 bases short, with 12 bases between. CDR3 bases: TGCGCCAGCAGCCAGGGACAAATATCTCAGCCCCAGCATTTT. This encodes CASSQGQISQPQHF.

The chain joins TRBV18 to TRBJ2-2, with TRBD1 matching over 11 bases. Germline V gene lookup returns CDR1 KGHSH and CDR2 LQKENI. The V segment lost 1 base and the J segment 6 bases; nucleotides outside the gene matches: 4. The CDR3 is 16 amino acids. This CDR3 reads CASSPQGQGAPGELFF. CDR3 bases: TGTGCCAGCTCACCACAAGGACAGGGGGCCCCCGGGGAGCTGTTTTTT.

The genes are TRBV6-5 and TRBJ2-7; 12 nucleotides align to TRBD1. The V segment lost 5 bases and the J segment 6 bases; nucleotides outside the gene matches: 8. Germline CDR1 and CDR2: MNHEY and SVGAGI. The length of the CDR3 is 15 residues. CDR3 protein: CASSHRDRGPGEQYF. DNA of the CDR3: TGTGCCAGCAGTCACCGGGACAGGGGGCCTGGCGAGCAGTACTTC.

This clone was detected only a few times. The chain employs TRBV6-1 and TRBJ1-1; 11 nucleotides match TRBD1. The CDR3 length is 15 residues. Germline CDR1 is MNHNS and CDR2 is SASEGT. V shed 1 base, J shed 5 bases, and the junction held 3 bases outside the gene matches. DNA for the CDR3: TGTGCCAGCAGTGAAGTCGGGACAGGGGGGACTGAAGCTTTCTTT. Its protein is CASSEVGTGGTEAFF.

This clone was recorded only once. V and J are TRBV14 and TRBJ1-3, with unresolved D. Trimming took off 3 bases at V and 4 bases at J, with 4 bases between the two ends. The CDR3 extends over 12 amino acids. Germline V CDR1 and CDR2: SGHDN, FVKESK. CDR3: CASSQTGNTIYF. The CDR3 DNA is TGTGCCAGCAGCCAGACAGGAAACACCATATATTTT. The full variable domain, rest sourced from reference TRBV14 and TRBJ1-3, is EAGVTQFPSHSVIEKGQTVTLRCDPISGHDNLYWYRRVMGKEIKFLLHFVKESKQDESGMPNNRFLAERTGGTYSTLKVQPAELEDSGVYFCASSQTGNTIYFGEGSWLTVV.

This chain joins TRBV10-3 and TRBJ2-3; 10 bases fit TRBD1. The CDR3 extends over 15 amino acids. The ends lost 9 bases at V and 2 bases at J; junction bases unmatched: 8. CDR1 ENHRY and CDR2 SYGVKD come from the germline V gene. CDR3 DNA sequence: TGTGCCATTGAGCGGGGACAGGGGAACACAGATACGCAGTATTTT. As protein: CAIERGQGNTDTQYF.

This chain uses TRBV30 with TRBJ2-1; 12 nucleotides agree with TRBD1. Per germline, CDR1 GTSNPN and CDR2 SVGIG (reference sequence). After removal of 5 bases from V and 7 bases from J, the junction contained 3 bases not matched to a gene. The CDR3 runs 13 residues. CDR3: CAWGTGGWNEQFF. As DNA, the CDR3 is TGTGCCTGGGGGACAGGGGGCTGGAATGAGCAGTTCTTC.

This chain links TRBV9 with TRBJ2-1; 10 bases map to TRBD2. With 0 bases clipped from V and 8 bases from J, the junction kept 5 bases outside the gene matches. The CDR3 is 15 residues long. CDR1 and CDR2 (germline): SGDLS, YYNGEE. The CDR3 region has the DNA TGTGCCAGCAGCGTAGCTAGTCTAGCGGGAGATGAGCAGTTCTTC. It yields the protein CASSVASLAGDEQFF.

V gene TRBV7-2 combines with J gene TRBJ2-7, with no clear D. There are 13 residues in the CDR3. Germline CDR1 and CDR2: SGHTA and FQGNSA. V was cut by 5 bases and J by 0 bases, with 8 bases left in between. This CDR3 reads CASSITDSYEQYF. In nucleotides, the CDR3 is TGTGCCAGCAGCATCACAGACTCCTACGAGCAGTACTTC.

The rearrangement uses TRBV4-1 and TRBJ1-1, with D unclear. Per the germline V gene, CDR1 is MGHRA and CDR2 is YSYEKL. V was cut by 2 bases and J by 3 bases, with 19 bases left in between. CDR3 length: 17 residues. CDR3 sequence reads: CASSQSQSVSEDTEAFF. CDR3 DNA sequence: TGCGCCAGCAGCCAAAGCCAATCGGTTTCGGAGGACACTGAAGCTTTCTTT.

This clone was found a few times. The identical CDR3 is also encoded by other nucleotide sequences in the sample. The CDR3 loop reads CASSELLTGELFF. The CDR3 DNA reads as TGCGCCAGCAGTGAACTCCTGACCGGGGAGCTGTTTTTT. The rearrangement uses TRBV10-1 and TRBJ2-2; D ambiguous. Germline V gene sequence: CDR1 WNHNN, CDR2 SYGVQD (reference sequence). The CDR3 sequence is 13 residues long. The V and J ends lost 3 bases and 5 bases respectively, with 7 bases between them.

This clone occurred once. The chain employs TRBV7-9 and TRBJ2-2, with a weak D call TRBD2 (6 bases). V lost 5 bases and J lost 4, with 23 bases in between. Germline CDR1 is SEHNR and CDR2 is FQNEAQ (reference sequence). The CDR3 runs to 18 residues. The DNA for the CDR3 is TGTGCCAGCAGCATACCGGGACCGACTATGGGAGGCACCGGGGAGCTGTTTTTT. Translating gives CASSIPGPTMGGTGELFF.

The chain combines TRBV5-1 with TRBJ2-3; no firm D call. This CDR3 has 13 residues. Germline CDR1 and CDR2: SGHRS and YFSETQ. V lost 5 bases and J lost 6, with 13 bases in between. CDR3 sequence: CASRLDSADTQYF. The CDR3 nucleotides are TGCGCCAGCAGGCTCGACTCGGCGGATACGCAGTATTTT.

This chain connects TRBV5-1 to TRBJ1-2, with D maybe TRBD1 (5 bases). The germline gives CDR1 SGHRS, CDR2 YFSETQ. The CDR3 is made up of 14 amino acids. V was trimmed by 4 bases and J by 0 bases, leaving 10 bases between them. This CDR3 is CASSTDTSNYGYTF. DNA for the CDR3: TGCGCCAGCAGCACGGACACCTCTAACTATGGCTACACCTTC.

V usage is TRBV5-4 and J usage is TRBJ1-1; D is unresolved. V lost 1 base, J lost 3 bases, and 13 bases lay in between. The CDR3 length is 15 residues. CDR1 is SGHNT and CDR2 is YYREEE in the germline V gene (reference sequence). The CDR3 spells CASSLYVTRDTEAFF. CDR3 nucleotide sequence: TGTGCCAGCAGCTTGTATGTGACGCGGGACACTGAAGCTTTCTTT.

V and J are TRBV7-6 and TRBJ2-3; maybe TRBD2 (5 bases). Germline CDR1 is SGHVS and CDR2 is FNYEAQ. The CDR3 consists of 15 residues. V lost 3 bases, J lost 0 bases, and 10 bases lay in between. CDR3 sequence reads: CASSFGSSSTDTQYF. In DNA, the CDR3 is TGTGCCAGCAGCTTTGGGAGCTCTAGCACAGATACGCAGTATTTT. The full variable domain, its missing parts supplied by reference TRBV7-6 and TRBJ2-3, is GAGVSQSPRYKVTKRGQDVALRCDPISGHVSLYWYRQALGQGPEFLTYFNYEAQQDKSGLPNDRFSAERPEGSISTLTIQRTEQRDSAMYRCASSFGSSSTDTQYFGPGTRLTVL.

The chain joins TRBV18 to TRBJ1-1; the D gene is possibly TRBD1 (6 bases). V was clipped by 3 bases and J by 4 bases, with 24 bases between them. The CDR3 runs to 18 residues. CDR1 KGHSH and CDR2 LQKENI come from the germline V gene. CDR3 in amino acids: CASSPRLQRLRGSTEAFF. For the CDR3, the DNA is TGTGCCAGCTCACCGAGACTTCAGAGATTGAGGGGGAGCACTGAAGCTTTCTTT.

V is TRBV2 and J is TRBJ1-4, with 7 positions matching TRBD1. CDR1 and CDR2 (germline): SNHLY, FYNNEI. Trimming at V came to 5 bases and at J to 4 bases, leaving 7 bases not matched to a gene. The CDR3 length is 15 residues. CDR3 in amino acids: CASSNRGLGNEKLFF. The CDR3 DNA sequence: TGTGCCAGCAGTAACAGGGGCTTGGGTAATGAAAAACTGTTTTTT. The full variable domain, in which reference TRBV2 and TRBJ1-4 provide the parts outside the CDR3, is EPEVTQTPSHQVTQMGQEVILRCVPISNHLYFYWYRQILGQKVEFLVSFYNNEISEKSEIFDDQFSVERPDGSNFTLKIRSTKLEDSAMYFCASSNRGLGNEKLFFGSGTQLSVL.

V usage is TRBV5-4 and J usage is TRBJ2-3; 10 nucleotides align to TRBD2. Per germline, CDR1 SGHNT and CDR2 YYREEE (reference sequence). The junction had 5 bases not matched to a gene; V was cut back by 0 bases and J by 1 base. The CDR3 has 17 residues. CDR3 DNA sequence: TGTGCCAGCAGCTTGGAGCCTAGCGGGGGAGGCACAGATACGCAGTATTTT. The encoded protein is CASSLEPSGGGTDTQYF.

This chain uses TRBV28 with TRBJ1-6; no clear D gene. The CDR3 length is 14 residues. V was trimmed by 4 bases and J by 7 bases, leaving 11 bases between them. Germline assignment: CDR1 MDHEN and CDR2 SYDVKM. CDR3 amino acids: CASSSARENSPLHF. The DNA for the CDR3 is TGTGCCAGCAGTTCCGCGAGGGAAAATTCACCCCTCCACTTT.

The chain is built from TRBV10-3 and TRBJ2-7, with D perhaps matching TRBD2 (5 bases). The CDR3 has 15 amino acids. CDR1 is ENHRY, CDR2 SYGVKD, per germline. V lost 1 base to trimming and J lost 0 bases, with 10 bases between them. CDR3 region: CAISEYGESSYEQYF. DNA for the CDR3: TGTGCCATCAGTGAGTACGGGGAAAGCTCCTACGAGCAGTACTTC.

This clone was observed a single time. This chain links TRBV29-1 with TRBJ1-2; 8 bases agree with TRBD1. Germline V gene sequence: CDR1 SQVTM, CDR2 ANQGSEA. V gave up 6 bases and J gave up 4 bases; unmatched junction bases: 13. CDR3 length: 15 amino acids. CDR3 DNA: TGCAGCGTCAGCCTCGGCAGGGGGCCGAGCTATGGCTACACCTTC. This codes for CSVSLGRGPSYGYTF.

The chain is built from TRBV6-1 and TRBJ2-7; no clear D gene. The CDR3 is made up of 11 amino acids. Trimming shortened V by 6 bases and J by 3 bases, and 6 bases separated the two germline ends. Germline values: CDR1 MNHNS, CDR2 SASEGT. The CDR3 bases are TGTGCCAGCAGAAACTACTACGAGCAGTACTTC. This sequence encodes CASRNYYEQYF.

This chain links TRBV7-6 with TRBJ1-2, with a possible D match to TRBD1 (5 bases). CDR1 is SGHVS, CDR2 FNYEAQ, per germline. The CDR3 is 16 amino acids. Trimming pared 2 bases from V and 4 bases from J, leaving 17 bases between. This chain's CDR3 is CASSLKSHRPFYGYTF. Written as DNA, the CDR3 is TGTGCCAGCAGCTTAAAGTCCCACAGGCCCTTCTATGGCTACACCTTC.